The 21 T cell receptor beta chains given below trace back to one sample, sequenced in a study of early T cells in non-severe SARS-CoV-2 infection (dated by TCRdb to the early 2020s). The library was made by 5' RACE. The sequencing machine was a NextSeq 500. TCRdb redid the processing of the public reads, applying fastp at Q25 and MiXCR, and retained in-frame beta chains. Rows with one shared CDR3 protein collapse into an entry with the most common genes and DNA. This sample gives approximately 100,000 distinct CDR3 sequences in total; 13% to 15% of them show up just once. The ten most abundant clones make up roughly 6% of the sample. Sequenced material: whole blood. These receptors originate from an adult who was a healthcare worker with PCR-confirmed SARS-CoV-2 infection or an uninfected control (not recorded which).

This clonotype has more than one count but fewer than ten. V gene TRBV24-1 combines with J gene TRBJ1-5, with a tentative D call TRBD1 (5 bases). CDR3 length equals 16 residues. V shed 7 bases and J shed 1 base, with 16 bases lying between them. Germline CDR1 KGHDR, CDR2 SFDVKD. The CDR3 reads CATSPGTLGSNQPQHF. CDR3 sequence (DNA): TGTGCCACCAGCCCCGGGACCCTAGGGAGCAATCAGCCCCAGCATTTT.

The chain carries TRBV9 and TRBJ1-1, with unresolved D. There are 15 residues in the CDR3. Germline CDR1 reads SGDLS; CDR2 reads YYNGEE. The germline V and J ends were trimmed by 0 bases and 2 bases, with 11 bases remaining between them. The CDR3 DNA is TGTGCCAGCAGCGTAGGCTGGAAAGCAAACACTGAAGCTTTCTTT. Translated, it gives CASSVGWKANTEAFF.

In this sample, this clonotype turned up many times. One end of the junction is discordant with germline, which a read error may explain. The V gene is TRBV29-1, the J gene TRBJ1-1, with D perhaps TRBD1 (6 bases). This CDR3 is 14 amino acids long. Germline CDR1 is SQVTM and CDR2 is ANQGSEA. CDR3 in amino acids: CSGEQGIGYTEVFF. CDR3 DNA sequence: TGCAGCGGAGAACAGGGTATTGGGTACACTGAAGTTTTCTTT. Supplemented by reference TRBV29-1 and TRBJ1-1, the full variable domain reads SAVISQKPSRDICQRGTSLTIQCQVDSQVTMMFWYRQQPGQSLTLIATANQGSEATYESGFVIDKFPISRPNLTFSTLTVSNMSPEDSSIYLCSGEQGIGYTEVFFGQGTRLTVV.

This rearrangement joins TRBV29-1 to TRBJ1-5, with D possibly TRBD1 on 5 matching bases. CDR1 and CDR2 from the germline V gene are SQVTM and ANQGSEA. The CDR3 runs to 13 residues. Trimming removed 5 bases from V and 6 bases from J, with 14 bases in between. The CDR3: CSVSQGGSQPQHF. The CDR3 DNA reads TGCAGCGTTTCCCAGGGAGGGAGTCAGCCCCAGCATTTT.

This clonotype showed up just a few times. The J gene is TRBJ2-3, the V gene TRBV18; no clear D. The CDR3 consists of 13 residues. The V end lost 4 bases, the J end lost 2 bases, and 7 bases lay between the germline ends. Germline loops: CDR1 KGHSH, CDR2 LQKENI. Here the CDR3 DNA reads TGTGCCAGCTCACTGGTCTTCACAGATACGCAGTATTTT. It yields the protein CASSLVFTDTQYF.

The V call is TRBV2, the J call TRBJ1-5; D remains ambiguous. Germline V gene sequence: CDR1 SNHLY, CDR2 FYNNEI. Trimming shortened V by 7 bases and J by 0 bases, and 7 bases separated the two germline ends. This CDR3 spans 13 amino acids. The CDR3 DNA reads as TGTGCCAGCATGGCAGATAGCAATCAGCCCCAGCATTTT. Amino acid sequence: CASMADSNQPQHF.

This clonotype was picked up a small number of times. The chain recombines TRBV2 with TRBJ1-5; 7 positions match TRBD1. The length of the CDR3 is 15 residues. Trimming cost V 1 base and J 3 bases; bases outside gene matches: 3. The germline CDR1 and CDR2 sequences are SNHLY and FYNNEI. DNA for the CDR3: TGTGCCAGCAGTGAAGAGGGGGCTTTCAATCAGCCCCAGCATTTT. Translation: CASSEEGAFNQPQHF.

As to this clonotype: Being one base from a much bigger clone, this may be a read error. The chain links TRBV14 to TRBJ2-3; D could derive from TRBD1 or TRBD2 (5 bases each). The germline CDR1 and CDR2 sequences are SGHDN and FVKESK. The V end was cut by 0 bases, the J end by 6 bases, with 19 bases between. The length of the CDR3 is 17 residues. The CDR3: CASSQDVQGAGLDTQYF. The DNA of the CDR3 is TGTGCCAGCAGCCAAGATGTACAAGGGGCGGGCCTGGATACGCAGTATTTT. The full variable domain, in which reference TRBV14 and TRBJ2-3 provide the parts outside the CDR3, is EAGVTQFPSHSVIEKGQTVTLRCDPISGHDNLYWYRRVMGKEIKFLLHFVKESKQDESGMPNNRFLAERTGGTYSTLKVQPAELEDSGVYFCASSQDVQGAGLDTQYFGPGTRLTVL.

The sample holds a few counts of this clonotype. The chain has TRBV7-3 and TRBJ2-3; 8 positions match TRBD2. The CDR3 length is 13 residues. Germline V lookup: CDR1 SGHTA, CDR2 FQGTGA. After removal of 5 bases from V and 14 bases from J, the junction contained 12 bases not matched to a gene. The chain's CDR3 is CASSNSPGLDPYF. In DNA form, the CDR3 reads TGTGCCAGCAGCAACTCGCCGGGACTAGATCCGTATTTT.

The table lists this clonotype with a few counts. The junction and the germline gene differ at one end; a read error may be behind it. The CDR3 DNA sequence: TGTGCCAGCCAAAAGGGGGATATGGTTAATAAAAAACTGTTTTTT. Translating it yields CASQKGDMVNKKLFF. V and J are TRBV7-9 and TRBJ1-4; possibly TRBD1 for D (6 bases). In germline, CDR1 is SEHNR, CDR2 FQNEAQ (reference sequence). The CDR3 is 15 amino acids.

This clonotype turned up a few times. This chain uses TRBV28 with TRBJ2-2; 7 bases align to TRBD1. From germline, CDR1 is MDHEN and CDR2 SYDVKM. The ends lost 6 bases at V and 1 base at J; junction bases unmatched: 5. This CDR3 is built from 15 residues. Here the CDR3 reads CASRPGTENTGELFF. The CDR3, as DNA: TGTGCCAGCAGACCCGGGACAGAGAACACCGGGGAGCTGTTTTTT.

This clonotype was recorded at least ten times. The V and J genes are TRBV10-3 and TRBJ1-1, with D possibly being TRBD1 (6 bases). The CDR3 length is 14 residues. Germline assignment: CDR1 ENHRY and CDR2 SYGVKD. V lost 6 bases and J lost 5, with 16 bases in between. The DNA of the CDR3 is TGTGCCATCAGCCCAAATACAGGGTTTACTGAAGCTTTCTTT. Translated, it gives CAISPNTGFTEAFF.

The chain joins TRBV11-2 to TRBJ2-3, with 9 bases identical to TRBD1. The CDR3 contains 17 residues. Trimming at V came to 4 bases and at J to 3 bases, leaving 11 bases not matched to a gene. CDR1 and CDR2 (germline): SGHAT, FQNNGV. The CDR3 sequence: CASSSKQGAGRTDTQYF. The DNA of the CDR3 is TGTGCCAGCAGCTCAAAACAGGGGGCAGGCAGGACAGATACGCAGTATTTT.

The chain combines TRBV28 with TRBJ1-2; D is perhaps TRBD1 (5 bases). This CDR3 spans 12 amino acids. Trimming took off 2 bases at V and 7 bases at J, with 8 bases between the two ends. The germline V gene has CDR1 MDHEN and CDR2 SYDVKM. The DNA of the CDR3 is TGTGCCAGCAGTTTACCAGGGTTTGGCTACACCTTC. As protein: CASSLPGFGYTF.

There are many counts of this clonotype. The rearrangement joins TRBV29-1 to TRBJ1-1, with 7 bases aligning to TRBD1. There are 13 residues in the CDR3. In germline, CDR1 is SQVTM, CDR2 ANQGSEA. Unmatched junction bases numbered 7, after V lost 8 bases and J lost 1 base. The CDR3, as DNA: TGCAGCCTGACAGGGAAGGGGAACACTGAAGCTTTCTTT. Residues: CSLTGKGNTEAFF.

V is TRBV4-3 and J is TRBJ2-3, with unresolved D. CDR3 size: 16 residues. Germline V gives CDR1 LGHNA, CDR2 YSLEER. V gave up 5 bases and J gave up 0 bases, with 15 bases separating them. The CDR3 reads CASSAVAGASTDTQYF. CDR3 DNA sequence: TGCGCCAGCAGCGCAGTCGCAGGCGCAAGCACAGATACGCAGTATTTT.

This clonotype has just a few counts. The chain employs TRBV12-1 and TRBJ2-6. TRBV12-1 is an annotated pseudogene. The CDR3 length is 15 residues. CDR3 DNA sequence: TGTGCCAGCAGCTTTTGGGACTCTGGGGCCAACGTCCTGACTTTC. As protein: CASSFWDSGANVLTF.

V usage is TRBV7-9 and J usage is TRBJ2-1; 8 bases align to TRBD2. Trimming at V came to 11 bases and at J to 4 bases, leaving 10 bases not matched to a gene. In germline, CDR1 is SEHNR, CDR2 FQNEAQ (reference sequence). This CDR3 contains 14 residues. The CDR3 region has the DNA TGTGCCGTTGAGCGGGGGCCTTCTTACAATGAGCAGTTCTTC. Translated: CAVERGPSYNEQFF.

The rearrangement joins TRBV4-1 to TRBJ1-1; maybe TRBD1 (6 bases). Germline CDR1 MGHRA, CDR2 YSYEKL. This CDR3 comprises 14 residues. The V end lost 6 bases, the J end lost 1 base, and 12 bases lay between the germline ends. CDR3 sequence (DNA): TGCGCCAGCAGATTGACAGGCTCGAACACTGAAGCTTTCTTT. Protein sequence: CASRLTGSNTEAFF.

This clonotype turned up a few times. The chain combines TRBV9 with TRBJ2-3, with 11 bases matching TRBD2. Germline values: CDR1 SGDLS, CDR2 YYNGEE. The CDR3 totals 16 residues. V lost 3 bases, J lost 4 bases, and 7 bases stayed unmatched. CDR3 amino acids: CASSASGGHHSDTQYF. CDR3 bases: TGTGCCAGCAGCGCTAGCGGGGGGCACCATTCAGATACGCAGTATTTT.

The chain couples TRBV7-2 to TRBJ2-7; either TRBD1 or TRBD2 may supply D (5 bases each). Germline loops: CDR1 SGHTA, CDR2 FQGNSA. Trimming took 4 bases from V and 6 from J, leaving 22 bases between them. The CDR3 consists of 16 residues. CDR3 residues: CASSSQSGTAGVEQYF. CDR3 in DNA: TGTGCCAGCAGCTCCCAGTCAGGGACCGCGGGCGTCGAGCAGTACTTC.